This T cell receptor (beta chain) stems from a study of CD8 T cells in Susac syndrome. A quantity of about 0.45 to 1 ug RNA underwent reverse transcription using random hexamers. MiXCR, applied by TCRdb to the immunoSEQ multiplex PCR reads, yields one record per CDR3 protein. The data hold over 200,000 distinct CDR3 sequences, with more than 85% observed a single time. This CDR3 is built from 13 residues. Germline loops: CDR1 SGHRS, CDR2 YFSETQ. Trimming took off 0 bases at V and 8 bases at J, with 11 bases between the two ends. Purification of the CD8+ and CD4+ T cells relied on negative isolation, and TEMRA cells underwent FACS enrichment.

This TCR was recovered from a human donor with multiple sclerosis. The chain uses TRBV5-1 and TRBJ1-2, with D possibly being TRBD1 (6 bases). Sequenced: CD4+ T cells from PBMCs. CDR3 in DNA: TGCGCCAGCAGCTTGGGACAGGTCGGCGGCTACACCTTC. This translates into CASSLGQVGGYTF. Combining the CDR3 with reference TRBV5-1 and TRBJ1-2 gives the whole variable domain KAGVTQTPRYLIKTRGQQVTLSCSPISGHRSVSWYQQTPGQGLQFLFEYFSETQRNKGNFPGRFSGRQFSNSRSEMNVSTLELGDSALYLCASSLGQVGGYTFGSGTRLTVV.